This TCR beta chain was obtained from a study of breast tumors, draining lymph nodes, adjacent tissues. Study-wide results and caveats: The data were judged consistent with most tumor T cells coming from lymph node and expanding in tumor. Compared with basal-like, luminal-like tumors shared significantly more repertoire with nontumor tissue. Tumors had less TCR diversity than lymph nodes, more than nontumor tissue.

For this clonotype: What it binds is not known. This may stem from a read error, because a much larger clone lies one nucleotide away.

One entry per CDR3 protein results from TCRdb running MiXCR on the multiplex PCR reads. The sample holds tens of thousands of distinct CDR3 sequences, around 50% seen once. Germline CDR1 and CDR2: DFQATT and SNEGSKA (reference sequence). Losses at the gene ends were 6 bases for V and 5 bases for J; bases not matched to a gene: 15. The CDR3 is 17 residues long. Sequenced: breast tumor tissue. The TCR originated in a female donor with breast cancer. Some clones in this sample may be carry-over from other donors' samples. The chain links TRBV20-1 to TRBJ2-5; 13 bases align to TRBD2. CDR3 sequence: CSADVGLAGAISETQYF. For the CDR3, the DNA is TGCAGTGCCGACGTAGGACTAGCGGGAGCTATAAGCGAGACCCAGTACTTC.